The 32 T cell receptor beta chains below were found in one sample sequenced in a study of blood T cell repertoires in COVID-19. Clones were read by immunoSEQ multiplex PCR, and TCRdb kept only the in-frame ones, dropping some. This sample has 56,000 or so clones, with around four fifths found just once. The sample consisted of peripheral blood. Receptors originate from a man aged 45 to 65 with acute or convalescent COVID-19.

Remarks on this clone: One end of the junction varies from germline; a read error may be responsible. The chain carries TRBV3-1 (or the pseudogene TRBV3-2) and TRBJ2-6, with TRBD2 as a possible D gene (5 bases). Per germline, CDR1 LGHDT and CDR2 YNNKEL (reference sequence). The CDR3 runs to 18 residues. Here the CDR3 reads CASSPAVMGFSVANVLTF. CDR3 bases: TGTGCCAGCAGCCCAGCGGTTATGGGTTTTTCTGTGGCCAACGTCCTGACTTTC.

This clone appeared a few times. This chain joins TRBV5-1 and TRBJ1-6; a weak D match, TRBD1 (6 bases). V was trimmed by 3 bases and J by 10 bases, leaving 14 bases between them. The CDR3 sequence is 14 residues long. Germline V gene lookup returns CDR1 SGHRS and CDR2 YFSETQ. CDR3 in DNA: TGCGCCAGCAGCTACGATCCAGGGGAATCACCCCTCCACTTT. Translating gives CASSYDPGESPLHF.

This chain connects TRBV3-1 (or the pseudogene TRBV3-2) to TRBJ2-7; 10 bases agree with TRBD2. V lost 1 base and J lost 1; bases outside the gene matches: 1. CDR3 length equals 15 residues. The V gene's germline CDR1 is LGHDT and CDR2 YNNKEL (reference sequence). The CDR3 is CASSQGTSGSYEQYF. Written as DNA, the CDR3 is TGTGCCAGCAGCCAAGGGACTAGCGGATCCTACGAGCAGTACTTC.

The chain couples TRBV27 to TRBJ2-7, with 7 nucleotides matching TRBD2. Germline-derived CDR1 and CDR2 are MNHEY and SMNVEV (reference sequence). This CDR3 has 20 residues. Losses at the gene ends were 4 bases for V and 2 bases for J; bases not matched to a gene: 23. Written as DNA, the CDR3 is TGTGCCAGCAGTTCCACGCAACTAGCGAGTCTTAATCTTAAAACCTACGAGCAGTACTTC. It codes for CASSSTQLASLNLKTYEQYF.

This clone is a singleton in its sample. This rearrangement joins TRBV4-1 to TRBJ1-2; unclear D gene. The V end lost 0 bases, the J end lost 10 bases, and 12 bases lay between the germline ends. The CDR3 runs 13 residues. CDR1 MGHRA and CDR2 YSYEKL come from the germline V gene. The CDR3 region is CASSQDITEDYTF. CDR3 nucleotide sequence: TGCGCCAGCAGCCAAGATATCACGGAGGACTACACCTTC.

The V and J genes are TRBV11-3 and TRBJ2-5, with TRBD1 identical over 8 bases. Germline V gives CDR1 SGHNT, CDR2 YENEEA. This CDR3 spans 15 amino acids. Trimming took 4 bases from V and 0 from J; bases not matched to a gene: 4. CDR3 protein: CASSSGQVNQETQYF. For the CDR3, the DNA is TGTGCCAGCAGCTCGGGACAGGTGAACCAAGAGACCCAGTACTTC. The complete variable domain, with remaining parts taken from reference TRBV11-3 and TRBJ2-5, reads EAGVVQSPRYKIIEKKQPVAFWCNPISGHNTLYWYLQNLGQGPELLIRYENEEAVDDSQLPKDRFSAERLKGVDSTLKIQPAELGDSAVYLCASSSGQVNQETQYFGPGTRLLVL.

V is TRBV5-1 and J is TRBJ1-3; a weak D match, TRBD1 (5 bases). Germline V gene lookup returns CDR1 SGHRS and CDR2 YFSETQ. V was pared by 0 bases and J by 2 bases, with 12 bases between. This CDR3 is built from 16 residues. CDR3 nucleotides: TGCGCCAGCAGCTTGGAAGGCAGGGAACCTGGAAACACCATATATTTT. It yields the protein CASSLEGREPGNTIYF.

The chain links TRBV6-5 to TRBJ2-5; the D is unclear. Deletions cut 8 bases from V and 5 bases from J, with 15 bases between. The germline V gene has CDR1 MNHEY and CDR2 SVGAGI. The CDR3 runs to 13 residues. The CDR3 DNA follows: TGTGCCAGCTATAACACGGGTGTCGAGACCCAGTACTTC. Translation gives CASYNTGVETQYF.

The rearrangement joins TRBV18 to TRBJ2-7; 7 bases align to TRBD1. Germline V CDR1 and CDR2: KGHSH, LQKENI. V shed 3 bases, J shed 3 bases, and the junction held 8 bases outside the gene matches. The length of the CDR3 is 15 residues. In DNA, the CDR3 is TGTGCCAGCTCACCGGACCGGGACAGACACTACGAGCAGTACTTC. This codes for CASSPDRDRHYEQYF.

The genes are TRBV13 and TRBJ2-5; 10 bases fit TRBD2. This CDR3 is 17 amino acids long. Looked up from germline, CDR1 is PRHDT and CDR2 is FYEKMQ (reference sequence). The trim removed 2 bases at V and 5 bases at J, leaving 11 bases unmatched. The DNA of the CDR3 is TGTGCCAGCAGCTTACCAGCGGGGGGGCCGGATCAGGAGACCCAGTACTTC. It is translated as CASSLPAGGPDQETQYF.

The chain recombines TRBV12-3 or TRBV12-4 with TRBJ1-2, with D perhaps matching TRBD1 (6 bases). Trimming cost V 6 bases and J 4 bases, with 12 bases left between them. The CDR3 runs 13 residues. In nucleotides, the CDR3 is TGTGCCAGCAGCCCCCGAGGGGGCTATGGCTACACCTTC. Encoded protein: CASSPRGGYGYTF.

The rearrangement uses TRBV28 and TRBJ2-7; 7 bases fit TRBD1. The CDR3 is made up of 15 amino acids. After removal of 6 bases from V and 0 bases from J, the junction contained 8 bases not matched to a gene. The germline V gene has CDR1 MDHEN and CDR2 SYDVKM. The CDR3 loop reads CASRSLGQNSYEQYF. The CDR3 DNA reads TGTGCCAGCAGGTCTTTGGGACAGAACTCCTACGAGCAGTACTTC.

The chain is built from TRBV5-5 and TRBJ1-1; 9 bases agree with TRBD1. CDR1 SGHKS and CDR2 YYEKEE come from the germline V gene (reference sequence). The CDR3 spans 15 residues. Trimming took 1 base from V and 4 from J; bases not matched to a gene: 5. DNA for the CDR3: TGTGCCAGCAGCTTGTGGGGACAGGGTGGCACTGAAGCTTTCTTT. Translation: CASSLWGQGGTEAFF.

This clone has just a few counts. The chain recombines TRBV27 with TRBJ1-2; D uncertain. This CDR3 has 14 amino acids. Germline V gene sequence: CDR1 MNHEY, CDR2 SMNVEV (reference sequence). Trimming removed 0 bases at V and 2 bases at J, with 7 bases between. The CDR3 here is CASSLSGRNYGYTF. DNA of the CDR3: TGTGCCAGCAGTTTATCGGGCAGAAACTATGGCTACACCTTC.

This rearrangement joins TRBV15 to TRBJ1-3; possible D gene TRBD1, 5 bases. The CDR3 spans 17 residues. Trimming stripped 0 bases from V and 0 bases from J, with 12 bases between. Germline V gene lookup returns CDR1 LNHNV and CDR2 YYDKDF (reference sequence). The CDR3 nucleotides read TGTGCCACCAGCAGAGATATCCAGGGATACTCTGGAAACACCATATATTTT. It yields the protein CATSRDIQGYSGNTIYF.

The chain links TRBV19 to TRBJ2-3, with 10 positions matching TRBD2. This CDR3 spans 15 amino acids. Germline V lookup: CDR1 LNHDA, CDR2 SQIVND (reference sequence). V gave up 5 bases and J gave up 0 bases; unmatched junction bases: 2. The CDR3 DNA is TGTGCCAGTAGTTATAGCGGGAGGAGCACAGATACGCAGTATTTT. It is translated as CASSYSGRSTDTQYF.

The CDR3 region is CSARQGGDEQFF. CDR3 nucleotides: TGCAGCGCCAGACAGGGTGGCGATGAGCAGTTCTTC. The chain carries TRBV29-1 and TRBJ2-1; 7 positions agree with TRBD1. This CDR3 region has 12 residues. Germline V gene lookup returns CDR1 SQVTM and CDR2 ANQGSEA. Trimming at V came to 7 bases and at J to 8 bases, leaving 8 bases not matched to a gene.

The rearrangement joins TRBV28 to TRBJ2-7; TRBD1 matches 8 bases. Germline V gives CDR1 MDHEN, CDR2 SYDVKM. The CDR3 contains 14 residues. The V segment lost 5 bases and the J segment 9 bases; nucleotides outside the gene matches: 12. CDR3 nucleotides: TGTGCCAGCAGTCCTACCGACAGGGGAAGGGGGCAGTACTTC. It specifies CASSPTDRGRGQYF.

The chain recombines TRBV29-1 with TRBJ1-1, with D perhaps TRBD1 (5 bases). V gave up 4 bases and J gave up 4 bases, with 13 bases separating them. The CDR3 runs to 13 residues. The germline gives CDR1 SQVTM, CDR2 ANQGSEA. CDR3 sequence reads: CSVGTIQGTEAFF. The CDR3 DNA is TGCAGCGTTGGGACAATCCAGGGCACTGAAGCTTTCTTT.

The V call is TRBV7-8, the J call TRBJ1-6; no clear D gene. V gave up 1 base and J gave up 7 bases, with 11 bases separating them. The CDR3 runs 15 residues. CDR1 and CDR2 from the germline V gene are SGHVS and FQNEAQ. The CDR3, as DNA: TGTGCCAGCAGCTTAGGTTCCGGGGAGAATTCACCCCTCCACTTT. It is translated as CASSLGSGENSPLHF. Based on the CDR3 plus reference TRBV7-8 and TRBJ1-6, the full variable domain is GAGVSQSPRYKVAKRGQDVALRCDPISGHVSLFWYQQALGQGPEFLTYFQNEAQLDKSGLPSDRFFAERPEGSVSTLKIQRTQQEDSAVYLCASSLGSGENSPLHFGNGTRLTVT.

This clone appeared once. The V call is TRBV6-5, the J call TRBJ1-6; D gene uncertain. Deletions cut 5 bases from V and 10 bases from J, with 12 bases between. Germline V gives CDR1 MNHEY, CDR2 SVGAGI. CDR3 size: 13 residues. The DNA for the CDR3 is TGTGCCAGCAGTCCACAACCCACCTCACCCCTCCACTTT. This codes for CASSPQPTSPLHF.

The chain employs TRBV5-1 and TRBJ1-2, with D tentatively TRBD1 (6 bases). Between the trimmed V and J ends, which lost 4 bases and 5 bases, there was a span of 12 bases. Per germline, CDR1 SGHRS and CDR2 YFSETQ. The CDR3 covers 13 residues. Written as DNA, the CDR3 is TGCGCCAGCAGCATGGATACAGGGTATGGCTACACCTTC. It encodes CASSMDTGYGYTF.

V is TRBV29-1 and J is TRBJ2-1, with TRBD2 identical over 11 bases. This CDR3 is 17 amino acids long. Looked up from germline, CDR1 is SQVTM and CDR2 is ANQGSEA. Losses at the gene ends were 4 bases for V and 4 bases for J; bases not matched to a gene: 12. DNA for the CDR3: TGCAGCGTTGGTGGGACTAGCGGTCCCTCGGGGTACAATGAGCAGTTCTTC. It codes for CSVGGTSGPSGYNEQFF.

This clone was seen a single time. V and J are TRBV28 and TRBJ1-2; possible D gene TRBD1, 6 bases. This CDR3 contains 12 residues. The V end was cut by 10 bases, the J end by 4 bases, with 13 bases between. Germline assignment: CDR1 MDHEN and CDR2 SYDVKM. CDR3 loop: CATNGGLYGYTF. The CDR3 bases are TGTGCCACCAATGGGGGCCTCTATGGCTACACCTTC.

This chain joins TRBV28 and TRBJ2-7, with 11 bases identical to TRBD1. CDR1 is MDHEN, CDR2 SYDVKM, per germline. The length of the CDR3 is 16 residues. V shed 3 bases, J shed 3 bases, and the junction held 7 bases outside the gene matches. CDR3 coding DNA: TGTGCCAGCAGTTTCCATGCCGGGACAGGGGGCTACGAGCAGTACTTC. This sequence encodes CASSFHAGTGGYEQYF.

The chain links TRBV5-1 to TRBJ2-3; no definite D call. CDR3 size: 15 residues. Germline assignment: CDR1 SGHRS and CDR2 YFSETQ. Trimming shortened V by 3 bases and J by 0 bases, and 11 bases separated the two germline ends. DNA of the CDR3: TGCGCCAGCAGCTCACGACTGGAAAGCACAGATACGCAGTATTTT. This encodes CASSSRLESTDTQYF.

This clone has more than one count but fewer than ten. The rearrangement joins TRBV6-1 to TRBJ1-4; tentative D call: TRBD1 (5 bases). There are 15 residues in the CDR3. Trimming took 1 base from V and 8 from J, leaving 14 bases between them. Per germline, CDR1 MNHNS and CDR2 SASEGT. Written as DNA, the CDR3 is TGTGCCAGCAGTGAAGGGGAAGGGGCCGGGGAAAAACTGTTTTTT. Its translation: CASSEGEGAGEKLFF.

The chain links TRBV15 to TRBJ1-5; D is unresolved. Trimming left V 1 base short and J 5 bases short, with 12 bases between. The CDR3 has 15 residues. CDR1 and CDR2 (germline): LNHNV, YYDKDF (reference sequence). CDR3 DNA: TGTGCCACCAGCAGAGCCCCCGCTAAAGATCAGCCCCAGCATTTT. Translation: CATSRAPAKDQPQHF.

This chain links TRBV12-3 or TRBV12-4 with TRBJ1-4; D may be TRBD1 (6 bases). V shed 6 bases and J shed 5 bases, with 10 bases lying between them. This CDR3 is built from 13 residues. The chain's CDR3 is CASSNGQNEKLFF. DNA for the CDR3: TGTGCCAGCAGCAACGGACAGAATGAAAAACTGTTTTTT.

The V gene is TRBV24-1, the J gene TRBJ2-2; the D gene is possibly TRBD1 (6 bases). The CDR3 totals 16 residues. CDR1 is KGHDR and CDR2 is SFDVKD in the germline V gene. V lost 2 bases and J 5 bases, leaving 14 bases between the germline ends. In DNA form, the CDR3 reads TGTGCCACCAGTGATTCTGGGGGCGGTGGAACCGGGGAGCTGTTTTTT. This translates into CATSDSGGGGTGELFF.

The chain combines TRBV6-5 with TRBJ1-1, with 10 bases matching TRBD1. The CDR3 spans 15 residues. The germline V gene encodes CDR1 MNHEY and CDR2 SVGAGI. The trim removed 6 bases at V and 6 bases at J, leaving 10 bases unmatched. CDR3 residues: CASRRSDRGFSEAFF. The CDR3 DNA follows: TGTGCCAGCAGGAGGTCGGACAGGGGGTTCTCTGAAGCTTTCTTT.

CDR3 sequence: CASSLAQGAETQYF. Here the CDR3 DNA reads TGTGCCAGCAGCTTAGCTCAGGGGGCAGAGACCCAGTACTTC. The chain combines TRBV7-9 with TRBJ2-5, with 8 bases that match TRBD1. Germline loops: CDR1 SEHNR, CDR2 FQNEAQ (reference sequence). This CDR3 comprises 14 residues. After removal of 0 bases from V and 4 bases from J, the junction contained 1 base not matched to a gene.